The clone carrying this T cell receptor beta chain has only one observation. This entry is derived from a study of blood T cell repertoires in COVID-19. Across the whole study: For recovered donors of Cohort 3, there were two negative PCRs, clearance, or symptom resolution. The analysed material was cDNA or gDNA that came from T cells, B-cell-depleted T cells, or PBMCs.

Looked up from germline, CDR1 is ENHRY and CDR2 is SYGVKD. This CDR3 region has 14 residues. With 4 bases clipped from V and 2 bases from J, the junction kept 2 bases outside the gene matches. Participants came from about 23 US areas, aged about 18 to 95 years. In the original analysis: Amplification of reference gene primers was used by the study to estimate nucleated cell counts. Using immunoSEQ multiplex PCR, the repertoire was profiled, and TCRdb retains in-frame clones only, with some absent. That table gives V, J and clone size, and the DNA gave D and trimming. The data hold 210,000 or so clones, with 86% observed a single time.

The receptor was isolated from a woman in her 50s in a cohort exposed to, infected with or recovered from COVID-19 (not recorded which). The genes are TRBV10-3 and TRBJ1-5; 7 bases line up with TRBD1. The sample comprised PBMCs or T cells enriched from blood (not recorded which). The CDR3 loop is CAISVGTGNQPQHF. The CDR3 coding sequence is TGTGCCATCAGTGTAGGGACAGGCAATCAGCCCCAGCATTTT.